This T cell receptor beta chain was captured by sequencing in a study of cytomegalovirus exposure and HLA in healthy donors. Study overall: Across some 400 genotyped donors, about 81% landed in the Caucasian-associated ancestry cluster.

As to this clone: Its antigen is undetermined. The junction differs from germline at one of its ends, possibly a read error. Other nucleotide sequences in the sample specify the same CDR3.

The study, taken as a whole, reports: Highly shared sequence variants in one cluster were likely a sequencing artifact.

Both 60 Vbeta primers and 13 Jbeta primers went into the PCR. Data came from immunoSEQ multiplex PCR; TCRdb stores just in-frame clones and leaves some out. The table includes about 180,000 clones, around 80% detected once. This CDR3 comprises 14 residues. Germline V CDR1 and CDR2: SEHNR, FQNEAQ (reference sequence). The sequence was obtained from a woman aged 60-70 years in good health and CMV-seropositive. The V and J genes are TRBV7-9 and TRBJ2-3; 9 bases line up with TRBD2. Material: PBMCs. Written as DNA, the CDR3 is TGTGCCAGCAACGCGGGAGGGCCTCTAGATACACAGTATTTT. It is translated as CASNAGGPLDTQYF. The entire variable domain, with the rest obtained from reference TRBV7-9 and TRBJ2-3, is as follows: DTGVSQNPRHKITKRGQNVTFRCDPISEHNRLYWYRQTLGQGPEFLTYFQNEAQLEKSRLLSDRFSAERPKGSFSTLEIQRTEQGDSAMYLCASNAGGPLDTQYFGPGTRLTVL.